The present TCR beta chain was sequenced within a study of blood T cell repertoires in COVID-19. Overall study context: Specimens from acute and convalescent COVID-19 originated in the United States, Italy and Spain. Nucleic acid was either cDNA or gDNA, and it came from T cells, B-cell-depleted T cells, or PBMCs.

How the authors handled the data: Cell counts per sample came from amplifying reference gene primers. Measured with immunoSEQ multiplex PCR; TCRdb has only the in-frame clones, and not every one. The DNA gave D and trimming, while V, J and clone size come from that table. The top ten clones hold approximately 2.3% of a sample with roughly 150,000 clones, about 85% of them seen once. The CDR3 spans 15 residues. Germline V gene sequence: CDR1 SEHNR, CDR2 FQNEAQ (reference sequence). Between the trimmed V and J ends, which lost 1 base and 4 bases, there was a span of 10 bases. The chain links TRBV7-9 to TRBJ1-4; D is uncertain. Sequencing used peripheral blood. This receptor was obtained from a woman in her 70s with acute or convalescent COVID-19. CDR3 sequence (DNA): TGTGCCAGCAGCTTAGGTGCGGCGGTTAATGAAAAACTGTTTTTT. Protein sequence: CASSLGAAVNEKLFF.